This TCR beta chain came from a study of cytomegalovirus exposure and HLA in healthy donors. Whole-study findings and limits: The authors later found HLA-associated TCR beta chains more clonally expanded than equally common others. Later analysis suggested links between common viral pathogens and several top significant clusters.

In the PCR, 60 Vbeta and 13 Jbeta primers were used. Data came from immunoSEQ multiplex PCR; TCRdb stores just in-frame clones and leaves some out. The table records roughly 170,000 clones, 77% of them present only once. CDR3 size: 15 residues. The germline V and J ends were trimmed by 3 bases and 5 bases, with 16 bases remaining between them. Germline CDR1 is MDHEN and CDR2 is SYDVKM. About this clone itself: Antigen unknown.

The source of this sequence is a woman in her twenties or thirties in good health and CMV-seronegative. The specimen sequenced was PBMCs. This chain links TRBV28 with TRBJ1-1; D may be TRBD1 (6 bases). This CDR3 reads CASSFRRTVHTEAFF. The CDR3 nucleotides read TGTGCCAGCAGTTTCCGACGGACAGTTCATACTGAAGCTTTCTTT.